This T cell receptor (beta chain) was captured in a study of shared T cell receptors in the human thymus. V lost 4 bases, J lost 7 bases, and 9 bases stayed unmatched. Germline CDR1 SGHVS, CDR2 FNYEAQ. This CDR3 is built from 14 residues. Data came from immunoSEQ multiplex PCR; TCRdb stores just in-frame clones and leaves some out. The sample consists of approximately 660,000 clones, 85% to 90% of them appearing once. This sample also appeared in a second study, on human thymus T cells.

Sequences were obtained from thymocytes. The receptor was derived from a boy under two years old with a congenital heart defect. V gene TRBV7-6 combines with J gene TRBJ2-7; 8 positions match TRBD1. CDR3 bases: TGTGCCAGCAGCTCGACAGGGGCGCCAACGGAGCAGTACTTC. It codes for CASSSTGAPTEQYF.